The 25 T cell receptor beta chains presented below share a single source sample, sequenced in a study of control samples from healthy donors and cancer patients. The data were produced by immunoSEQ multiplex PCR, yet TCRdb's version contains in-frame clones alone and is incomplete. The data contain about 170,000 clones, roughly 88% of them singletons. Sequenced input: blood. The source of these receptors is a woman aged 25 to 39 in good health.

This sequence joins TRBV11-1 and TRBJ2-1, with 7 bases identical to TRBD1. V lost 7 bases, J lost 2 bases, and 5 bases stayed unmatched. CDR3 size: 14 residues. Germline V gene data show CDR1 as SGHAT and CDR2 as FQDESV (reference sequence). The CDR3 here is CASNPQGAYNEQFF. The CDR3 bases are TGTGCCAGCAATCCGCAGGGGGCCTACAATGAGCAGTTCTTC.

This clone has a handful of counts. J is TRBJ2-3 and V is TRBV5-1; TRBD2 matches 12 bases. The germline V gene has CDR1 SGHRS and CDR2 YFSETQ. The V and J ends lost 5 bases and 6 bases, in that order; junction bases with no gene match: 10. CDR3 length: 16 residues. The CDR3 region has the DNA TGCGCCAGCAGGGACGCGACTAGCGGGAGTATGGATACGCAGTATTTT. It specifies CASRDATSGSMDTQYF.

The chain recombines TRBV15 with TRBJ2-5; D unresolved. V was trimmed by 3 bases and J by 1 base, leaving 9 bases between them. Germline V gene data show CDR1 as LNHNV and CDR2 as YYDKDF (reference sequence). This CDR3 has 14 amino acids. CDR3 protein: CATSSFTVQETQYF. As DNA, the CDR3 is TGTGCCACCAGCAGCTTCACAGTCCAAGAGACCCAGTACTTC.

Here the CDR3 reads CATCTRRGQVHEQYF. The CDR3 bases are TGTGCCACCTGCACCCGCCGGGGCCAGGTCCACGAGCAGTACTTC. The chain carries TRBV28 and TRBJ2-7; perhaps D is TRBD1 or TRBD2 (5 bases each). V was trimmed by 10 bases and J by 5 bases, leaving 24 bases between them. This CDR3 is 15 amino acids long. CDR1 is MDHEN, CDR2 SYDVKM, per germline.

The chain uses TRBV7-2 and TRBJ1-5, with TRBD1 identical over 10 bases. This CDR3 is 15 amino acids long. CDR1 is SGHTA and CDR2 is FQGNSA in the germline V gene. V gave up 5 bases and J gave up 2 bases; unmatched junction bases: 3. The CDR3 nucleotides read TGTGCCAGCAGCGTAGGGACAGGGGGCAATCAGCCCCAGCATTTT. Encoded protein: CASSVGTGGNQPQHF.

V gene TRBV18 combines with J gene TRBJ2-7, with D possibly being TRBD1 or TRBD2 (6 bases each). The CDR3 runs to 19 residues. Trimming shortened V by 3 bases and J by 3 bases, and 27 bases separated the two germline ends. Germline CDR1 is KGHSH and CDR2 is LQKENI. CDR3 amino acids: CASSPLMGKGGRLDYEQYF. CDR3 bases: TGTGCCAGCTCACCCCTTATGGGGAAGGGGGGCCGCCTTGACTACGAGCAGTACTTC.

The rearrangement links TRBV7-9 to TRBJ1-2; D unresolved. V was trimmed by 5 bases and J by 0 bases, leaving 13 bases between them. The CDR3 length is 15 residues. Germline V lookup: CDR1 SEHNR, CDR2 FQNEAQ (reference sequence). The CDR3 DNA is TGTGCCAGCAGCCCAGGCGACAAACCTAACTATGGCTACACCTTC. Protein: CASSPGDKPNYGYTF.

J is TRBJ2-3 and V is TRBV18; TRBD1 is a possible D gene (5 bases). Trimming removed 6 bases from V and 2 bases from J, with 12 bases in between. The germline gives CDR1 KGHSH, CDR2 LQKENI. The CDR3 is 14 amino acids. CDR3 nucleotide sequence: TGTGCCAGCTCCCCAGGGTCCATCACAGATACGCAGTATTTT. This translates into CASSPGSITDTQYF.

The J gene is TRBJ1-2, the V gene TRBV9; 7 bases are a match to TRBD1. The CDR3 length is 15 residues. The V and J ends lost 4 bases and 2 bases, in that order; junction bases with no gene match: 8. CDR1 is SGDLS and CDR2 is YYNGEE in the germline V gene. Here the CDR3 DNA reads TGTGCCAGCAGCCCCACCGGGACAGTCAACTATGGCTACACCTTC. This translates into CASSPTGTVNYGYTF.

This clone was seen just once. This sequence joins TRBV7-9 and TRBJ2-7; 8 bases match TRBD2. The CDR3 has 13 residues. Looked up from germline, CDR1 is SEHNR and CDR2 is FQNEAQ (reference sequence). The V and J ends lost 5 bases and 6 bases, in that order; junction bases with no gene match: 6. The CDR3 is CASSHVSGGEQYF. Here the CDR3 DNA reads TGTGCCAGCAGCCACGTCAGCGGGGGCGAGCAGTACTTC.

This chain joins TRBV6-6 and TRBJ2-5; D gene unclear. The CDR3 is 14 residues long. V was cut by 2 bases and J by 1 base, with 8 bases left in between. Per germline, CDR1 MNHNY and CDR2 SVGAGI (reference sequence). CDR3 region: CASSYLPLQETQYF. The CDR3 DNA follows: TGTGCCAGCAGTTACCTCCCTCTCCAAGAGACCCAGTACTTC.

The chain has TRBV6-5 and TRBJ1-1; 7 bases are a match to TRBD1. V dropped 8 bases and J dropped 0; count of bases not matched to a gene: 3. Germline CDR1 MNHEY, CDR2 SVGAGI. The CDR3 consists of 13 residues. DNA of the CDR3: TGTGCCAGCGGCGACAGGGTGAACACTGAAGCTTTCTTT. The encoded protein is CASGDRVNTEAFF.

The V call is TRBV4-1, the J call TRBJ2-5; D is possibly TRBD1 (6 bases). Germline-derived CDR1 and CDR2 are MGHRA and YSYEKL. V shed 0 bases and J shed 5 bases, with 13 bases lying between them. The CDR3 runs 15 residues. The CDR3 loop reads CASSQDTDSWETQYF. The CDR3 DNA follows: TGCGCCAGCAGCCAAGATACGGACAGCTGGGAGACCCAGTACTTC.

V and J are TRBV6-2 or TRBV6-3 and TRBJ2-5, with 9 bases matching TRBD2. After removal of 2 bases from V and 1 base from J, the junction contained 5 bases not matched to a gene. Germline V CDR1 and CDR2: MNHEY, SVGEGT. The CDR3 sequence is 16 residues long. The CDR3 nucleotides read TGTGCCAGCAGTTACGGGAGCGGGGGGCTCCAAGAGACCCAGTACTTC. This codes for CASSYGSGGLQETQYF.

The rearrangement links TRBV28 to TRBJ2-7, with TRBD1 as a possible D gene (5 bases). V was pared by 1 base and J by 2 bases, with 6 bases between. The germline V gene has CDR1 MDHEN and CDR2 SYDVKM. The CDR3 contains 13 residues. This chain's CDR3 is CASSLLDTYEQYF. The CDR3 region has the DNA TGTGCCAGCAGTTTATTGGACACCTACGAGCAGTACTTC.

V and J are TRBV9 and TRBJ2-1; D gene ambiguous. The CDR3 has 17 amino acids. V lost 0 bases to trimming and J lost 4 bases, with 17 bases between them. CDR1 SGDLS and CDR2 YYNGEE come from the germline V gene. CDR3: CASSVGFRPGPYNEQFF. The CDR3 DNA follows: TGTGCCAGCAGCGTAGGTTTTCGGCCGGGTCCATACAATGAGCAGTTCTTC.

Worth noting for this clone: The sample holds other DNA sequences that translate to the same CDR3. The rearrangement links TRBV19 to TRBJ1-5; D call uncertain. The CDR3 has 13 amino acids. Germline V lookup: CDR1 LNHDA, CDR2 SQIVND (reference sequence). Trimming stripped 1 base from V and 6 bases from J, with 7 bases between. The CDR3 bases are TGTGCCAGTAGTATAGGAGGGAGTCAGCCCCAGCATTTT. Amino acid sequence: CASSIGGSQPQHF.

V usage is TRBV4-1 and J usage is TRBJ2-5; D possibly uses TRBD1 or TRBD2 (6 bases each). CDR3 length equals 15 residues. Germline values: CDR1 MGHRA, CDR2 YSYEKL. V was shortened by 1 base and J by 4 bases, with 13 bases between the two germline ends. The CDR3 nucleotides are TGCGCCAGCAGCCAAGGTGGTGGAGGGGGAGAGACCCAGTACTTC. It translates to CASSQGGGGGETQYF.

The gene calls are TRBV7-9 and TRBJ2-2, with D tentatively TRBD2 (6 bases). Trimming left V 1 base short and J 1 base short, with 7 bases between. The germline gives CDR1 SEHNR, CDR2 FQNEAQ (reference sequence). This CDR3 comprises 15 residues. The CDR3 DNA reads as TGTGCCAGCAGCTTAGTTAGCGGGAACACCGGGGAGCTGTTTTTT. This encodes CASSLVSGNTGELFF.

The DNA for the CDR3 is TGTGCCAGCACCCTCGAGACAGGGGGCAATCAGCCCCAGCATTTT. Translated, it gives CASTLETGGNQPQHF. The rearrangement joins TRBV2 to TRBJ1-5; 8 bases are shared with TRBD1. This CDR3 region has 15 residues. After removal of 7 bases from V and 2 bases from J, the junction contained 7 bases not matched to a gene. CDR1 is SNHLY and CDR2 is FYNNEI in the germline V gene.

The J gene is TRBJ2-3, the V gene TRBV10-3; D is undetermined. The germline V and J ends were trimmed by 3 bases and 3 bases, with 13 bases remaining between them. This CDR3 region has 15 residues. In germline, CDR1 is ENHRY, CDR2 SYGVKD. CDR3 amino acids: CAISDFGSGTDTQYF. CDR3 DNA sequence: TGTGCCATCAGTGATTTTGGGTCAGGAACAGATACGCAGTATTTT.

The J gene is TRBJ1-2, the V gene TRBV6-5; D not certain. This CDR3 spans 12 amino acids. The V gene's germline CDR1 is MNHEY and CDR2 SVGAGI. V was pared by 4 bases and J by 2 bases, with 5 bases between. In nucleotides, the CDR3 is TGTGCCAGCAGTTCACAGAACTATGGCTACACCTTC. Translated, it gives CASSSQNYGYTF.

The table lists this clone with a count of one. This chain joins TRBV15 and TRBJ2-1; unclear D gene. The length of the CDR3 is 15 residues. Trimming removed 0 bases at V and 5 bases at J, with 11 bases between. From germline, CDR1 is LNHNV and CDR2 YYDKDF (reference sequence). The CDR3 here is CATSRDLGWDNEQFF. The CDR3, as DNA: TGTGCCACCAGCAGAGACCTGGGTTGGGACAATGAGCAGTTCTTC. The full variable domain, completed using reference TRBV15 and TRBJ2-1, is DAMVIQNPRYQVTQFGKPVTLSCSQTLNHNVMYWYQQKSSQAPKLLFHYYDKDFNNEADTPDNFQSRRPNTSFCFLDIRSPGLGDTAMYLCATSRDLGWDNEQFFGPGTRLTVL.

In DNA form, the CDR3 reads TGTGCCTCTAAAGGGCCACGACAGGGGGACACTGAAGCTTTCTTT. This encodes CASKGPRQGDTEAFF. The genes are TRBV10-3 and TRBJ1-1, with 9 bases fitting TRBD1. This CDR3 has 15 residues. Germline values: CDR1 ENHRY, CDR2 SYGVKD. The V gene end was trimmed by 11 bases and the J gene end by 3 bases; junction bases not matched to a gene: 13.

The V gene is TRBV27, the J gene TRBJ1-4; 9 nucleotides agree with TRBD1. CDR3 length equals 13 residues. The junction had 8 bases not matched to a gene; V was cut back by 6 bases and J by 12 bases. Germline values: CDR1 MNHEY, CDR2 SMNVEV (reference sequence). The CDR3 nucleotides are TGTGCCAGCAGCTCCTCCAGGACAGGGGAACTGTTTTTT. Translating it yields CASSSSRTGELFF.